Listed below are T cell receptor beta chains from one sample, sequenced in a study of T cells expressing NK-cell markers. TCRdb re-called the 5' RACE reads, yielding one record per CDR3 amino acid sequence without DNA. The listing records under 600,000 distinct CDR3 sequences. The source material was blood T cells: a sorted CD56 or NKG2C T cell subset, CD4+ or CD8+ T cells, or bulk PBMC T cells (not recorded which). The receptors derive from a woman aged 50 to 65 in good health. Both conserved end residues are part of each CDR3. Fields, in order: J gene, V gene, CDR3 protein.

TRBJ2-7,TRBV27,CASSYSSGLSYEQYF
TRBJ1-2,TRBV5-1,CASSSGQFYGYTF
TRBJ2-5,TRBV7-8,CASGQGSPRETQYF
TRBJ2-3,TRBV10-1,CASSKGVISTDTQYF
TRBJ2-1,TRBV7-6,CASSSPKGLAGDNEQFF
TRBJ2-2,TRBV29-1,CSVERLAGGHTGELFF
TRBJ2-1,TRBV29-1,CSVEESLPASYNEQFF
TRBJ2-1,TRBV12-3/TRBV12-4,CASILSSYNEQFF
TRBJ2-7,TRBV5-1,CASSLAGTPSSTYEQYF
TRBJ2-7,TRBV9,CASSVGGIYEQYF
TRBJ2-3,TRBV27,CASSRSGRVDTQYF